One and the same sample provided the 22 T cell receptor beta chains below, sequenced in a study of lymphopenia after photon versus proton radiotherapy. Measured with immunoSEQ multiplex PCR; TCRdb has only the in-frame clones, and not every one. The data contain under 35,000 clones, 84% of them singletons. Here the sequenced sample was peripheral blood, taken from a patient treated with proton-based radiotherapy. These receptors all stem from a woman in her 70s with pancreatic cancer.

The chain recombines TRBV7-9 with TRBJ1-3; D not resolved. This CDR3 region has 15 residues. Germline values: CDR1 SEHNR, CDR2 FQNEAQ (reference sequence). With 1 base removed from V and 0 bases from J, the gap between germline ends came to 7 bases. CDR3 in amino acids: CASSLVGISGNTIYF. The CDR3 DNA reads TGTGCCAGCAGCTTAGTTGGCATCTCTGGAAACACCATATATTTT.

The chain uses TRBV29-1 and TRBJ1-3; possibly TRBD1 for D (5 bases). The CDR3 is 15 residues long. Germline loops: CDR1 SQVTM, CDR2 ANQGSEA. V lost 3 bases to trimming and J lost 0 bases, with 12 bases between them. The CDR3 here is CSVDGLGGSGNTIYF. Written as DNA, the CDR3 is TGCAGCGTTGATGGCCTCGGGGGCTCTGGAAACACCATATATTTT.

The V call is TRBV19, the J call TRBJ1-5, with TRBD1 identical over 8 bases. The V and J ends lost 3 bases and 4 bases, in that order; junction bases with no gene match: 8. Germline V gives CDR1 LNHDA, CDR2 SQIVND (reference sequence). The CDR3 is 16 residues long. The CDR3 reads CASSIADRGKNQPQHF. For the CDR3, the DNA is TGTGCCAGTAGTATTGCAGACAGGGGAAAGAATCAGCCCCAGCATTTT.

CDR3 protein: CATRQGLSQETQYF. The CDR3, as DNA: TGTGCCACCCGACAGGGGCTCTCGCAAGAGACCCAGTACTTC. The chain recombines TRBV2 with TRBJ2-5; 8 nucleotides agree with TRBD1. The CDR3 runs to 14 residues. CDR1 SNHLY and CDR2 FYNNEI come from the germline V gene. After removal of 10 bases from V and 2 bases from J, the junction contained 9 bases not matched to a gene. Full variable domain (remainder filled in from reference TRBV2 and TRBJ2-5): EPEVTQTPSHQVTQMGQEVILRCVPISNHLYFYWYRQILGQKVEFLVSFYNNEISEKSEIFDDQFSVERPDGSNFTLKIRSTKLEDSAMYFCATRQGLSQETQYFGPGTRLLVL.

The sample holds one count of this clone. This chain connects TRBV27 to TRBJ2-1, with TRBD1 identical over 12 bases. In germline, CDR1 is MNHEY, CDR2 SMNVEV (reference sequence). The CDR3 has 19 amino acids. The ends lost 6 bases at V and 5 bases at J; junction bases unmatched: 17. CDR3 residues: CASRIRDRGQGAPDNEQFF. For the CDR3, the DNA is TGTGCCAGCAGAATCCGGGACAGGGGGCAGGGTGCTCCGGACAATGAGCAGTTCTTC.

The chain joins TRBV7-6 to TRBJ2-5, with TRBD1 as a possible D gene (5 bases). Per the germline V gene, CDR1 is SGHVS and CDR2 is FNYEAQ. CDR3 length equals 13 residues. Deletions cut 9 bases from V and 4 bases from J, with 15 bases between. In DNA, the CDR3 is TGTGCCAGGTCGATTTGGGGCGGAGAGACCCAGTACTTC. Residues: CARSIWGGETQYF. The whole variable domain, filled in from reference TRBV7-6 and TRBJ2-5, reads GAGVSQSPRYKVTKRGQDVALRCDPISGHVSLYWYRQALGQGPEFLTYFNYEAQQDKSGLPNDRFSAERPEGSISTLTIQRTEQRDSAMYRCARSIWGGETQYFGPGTRLLVL.

The chain links TRBV27 to TRBJ2-3, with TRBD2 matching 8 bases. CDR3 length: 18 amino acids. Germline lookup yields CDR1 MNHEY and CDR2 SMNVEV (reference sequence). The ends lost 6 bases at V and 0 bases at J; junction bases unmatched: 14. This chain's CDR3 is CASSRSGLAGRSTDTQYF. The CDR3 DNA reads as TGTGCCAGCAGCCGTAGCGGGCTAGCGGGCCGTAGCACAGATACGCAGTATTTT.

V gene TRBV27 combines with J gene TRBJ2-3, with TRBD2 as a possible D gene (5 bases). Trimming removed 3 bases from V and 2 bases from J, with 9 bases in between. CDR1 MNHEY and CDR2 SMNVEV come from the germline V gene (reference sequence). CDR3 size: 14 residues. CDR3 nucleotides: TGTGCCAGCAGTTTTACAGCGGACACAGATACGCAGTATTTT. It specifies CASSFTADTDTQYF.

The chain couples TRBV28 to TRBJ1-1, with D possibly matching TRBD1 (5 bases). Germline assignment: CDR1 MDHEN and CDR2 SYDVKM. The CDR3 runs to 18 residues. V gave up 5 bases and J gave up 0 bases, with 22 bases separating them. The CDR3 spells CASSQGGGPLTMNTEAFF. CDR3 coding DNA: TGTGCCAGCAGTCAGGGTGGCGGGCCACTTACCATGAACACTGAAGCTTTCTTT.

The V and J genes are TRBV29-1 and TRBJ2-7; weak D call: TRBD2 (6 bases). CDR3 length: 12 residues. V lost 7 bases and J lost 3, with 13 bases in between. The V gene's germline CDR1 is SQVTM and CDR2 ANQGSEA. The CDR3 protein is CSAKQAGYEQYF. CDR3 nucleotides: TGCAGCGCCAAACAAGCGGGCTACGAGCAGTACTTC.

The V and J genes are TRBV4-1 and TRBJ2-7; 8 bases align to TRBD2. The V and J ends lost 0 bases and 5 bases, in that order; junction bases with no gene match: 12. The CDR3 length is 17 residues. Germline V lookup: CDR1 MGHRA, CDR2 YSYEKL. In DNA, the CDR3 is TGCGCCAGCAGCCAAGAAGGAGAGGCGGGGGGCATTGACGAGCAGTACTTC. Translating it yields CASSQEGEAGGIDEQYF.

V is TRBV5-1 and J is TRBJ1-2; TRBD1 is a possible D gene (6 bases). The CDR3 is 14 amino acids. Germline loops: CDR1 SGHRS, CDR2 YFSETQ. Trimming left V 0 bases short and J 0 bases short, with 6 bases between. The chain's CDR3 is CASSLAGANYGYTF. The DNA of the CDR3 is TGCGCCAGCAGCTTGGCAGGGGCTAACTATGGCTACACCTTC.

Comment on this clone: One end of the junction does not line up with germline, which may come from a read error. The chain combines TRBV20-1 with TRBJ2-3, with D hard to call. CDR3 length: 10 amino acids. In germline, CDR1 is DFQATT, CDR2 SNEGSKA (reference sequence). CDR3 protein: CSPSTDTQYF. The DNA for the CDR3 is TGCAGTCCTAGCACAGATACGCAGTATTTT.

The chain links TRBV7-3 to TRBJ2-7; 13 bases fit TRBD2. Trimming cost V 2 bases and J 2 bases; bases outside gene matches: 0. The CDR3 spans 15 residues. CDR1 and CDR2 from the germline V gene are SGHTA and FQGTGA. The CDR3 protein is CASSLGLAGAYEQYF. The CDR3, as DNA: TGTGCCAGCAGCTTAGGACTAGCGGGAGCCTACGAGCAGTACTTC.

CDR3 protein: CASSFYSGANVLTF. The CDR3 region has the DNA TGTGCCAGCAGCTTTTACTCTGGGGCCAACGTCCTGACTTTC. This chain joins TRBV7-2 and TRBJ2-6; D ambiguous. Trimming stripped 3 bases from V and 0 bases from J, with 3 bases between. Germline V gene data show CDR1 as SGHTA and CDR2 as FQGNSA. The CDR3 is 14 residues long.

The CDR3, as DNA: TGTGCCAGCTCACCTTTCGGGACTAGCGGGACGAACACCGGGGAGCTGTTTTTT. It specifies CASSPFGTSGTNTGELFF. The chain uses TRBV18 and TRBJ2-2; 13 nucleotides match TRBD2. Looked up from germline, CDR1 is KGHSH and CDR2 is LQKENI. The CDR3 loop spans 18 amino acids. V shed 3 bases, J shed 0 bases, and the junction held 4 bases outside the gene matches.

This rearrangement joins TRBV7-6 to TRBJ2-7; weak D call: TRBD1 (8 bases). Germline lookup yields CDR1 SGHVS and CDR2 FNYEAQ. Trimming removed 0 bases at V and 7 bases at J, with 13 bases between. The CDR3 runs to 14 residues. The CDR3 sequence: CASSLAGQGGEQYF. CDR3 DNA sequence: TGTGCCAGCAGCTTAGCTGGACAGGGAGGGGAGCAGTACTTC.

This sequence joins TRBV7-3 and TRBJ1-3, with TRBD1 matching over 8 bases. The germline V gene encodes CDR1 SGHTA and CDR2 FQGTGA. The CDR3 extends over 17 amino acids. V shed 5 bases, J shed 3 bases, and the junction held 12 bases outside the gene matches. CDR3 nucleotides: TGTGCCAGCAGCCGCTTCGGACAGGGTATAGGTGGAAACACCATATATTTT. This translates into CASSRFGQGIGGNTIYF.

This chain links TRBV28 with TRBJ1-2; TRBD1 agrees at 7 bases. The CDR3 consists of 17 residues. Unmatched junction bases numbered 14, after V lost 6 bases and J lost 1 base. Germline V CDR1 and CDR2: MDHEN, SYDVKM. The CDR3: CASSRDSATRFNYGYTF. CDR3 sequence (DNA): TGTGCCAGCAGCAGGGACAGTGCGACCCGATTTAACTATGGCTACACCTTC.

This clone turned up a few times. The genes are TRBV2 and TRBJ2-6, with no clear D. V lost 3 bases, J lost 0 bases, and 6 bases lay in between. This CDR3 has 15 residues. In germline, CDR1 is SNHLY, CDR2 FYNNEI. For the CDR3, the DNA is TGTGCCAGCAGTGAGTTTTTCTCTGGGGCCAACGTCCTGACTTTC. This encodes CASSEFFSGANVLTF. Together with reference TRBV2 and TRBJ2-6, the CDR3 gives the full variable domain: EPEVTQTPSHQVTQMGQEVILRCVPISNHLYFYWYRQILGQKVEFLVSFYNNEISEKSEIFDDQFSVERPDGSNFTLKIRSTKLEDSAMYFCASSEFFSGANVLTFGAGSRLTVL.

This chain links TRBV7-6 with TRBJ2-1, with TRBD2 identical over 9 bases. The germline V gene has CDR1 SGHVS and CDR2 FNYEAQ. J lost 2 bases, V lost 5 bases, and 13 bases had no gene match. The CDR3 is 18 residues long. The CDR3 nucleotides are TGTGCCAGCAGCCCAACTAGGGGGAGCGGGAGGACCTACAATGAGCAGTTCTTC. As protein: CASSPTRGSGRTYNEQFF.

About this clone itself: This specimen includes other DNA sequences encoding the same CDR3. The chain employs TRBV6-5 and TRBJ1-4; D is undetermined. CDR1 and CDR2 (germline): MNHEY, SVGAGI. V lost 2 bases and J lost 5, with 12 bases in between. The CDR3 sequence is 15 residues long. The DNA for the CDR3 is TGTGCCAGCAGTTACGGGTCAGGAGGCAATGAAAAACTGTTTTTT. This translates into CASSYGSGGNEKLFF.